These T cell receptor beta chains were read from a single sample in a study of vaccination and CD4 T cells after COVID-19. Each CDR3 protein is one row after TCRdb ran MiXCR on the PCR reads. The sample comprises some 9,100 distinct CDR3 sequences, 55% to 75% of which are singletons, and over 20% rests with the top ten. These receptors are not linked to any known antigen. The material sequenced was CD4+ T cells from blood, cultured in vitro. Source of these receptors: a human donor who had recovered from COVID-19. CDR3s leave out the opening cysteine and the closing phenylalanine or tryptophan. Fields, in order: V gene, J gene, CDR3 protein.

>TRBV7-2|TRBJ1-2
ASTSRPDYGYT
>TRBV20-1|TRBJ1-1
SAGTKFGIKNTEAF
>TRBV29-1|TRBJ2-7
SVVRDRAPYEQY
>TRBV7-2|TRBJ1-5
ASSFSPGDQPQH
>TRBV20-1|TRBJ2-5
SAREFSQGVGETQY
>TRBV20-1|TRBJ1-1
SVQGNAEAF
>TRBV27|TRBJ1-1
ASRPPGQILFMNTEAF
>TRBV30|TRBJ1-1
AWSWKQKAF
>TRBV30|TRBJ1-2
AWSVGDIYGYT
>TRBV2|TRBJ2-7
ASRLSGGALEQY
>TRBV24-1|TRBJ1-3
ATSDSRQGGNTIY
>TRBV20-1|TRBJ2-1
SARDLRLNEQF
>TRBV7-2|TRBJ2-2
ASSPNWGSGELF
>TRBV28|TRBJ1-2
ASQGRPQHYGYT
>TRBV29-1|TRBJ1-3
SVNFGQTGNTIY
>TRBV5-4|TRBJ2-7
ASSRATRGLPAEQY